This T cell receptor (beta chain) was identified during a study of shared clonotypes between healthy human individuals. General observations from the study: When compared with the clonotypes that were shared by all four sorted-subset donors, the non-shared clonotypes turned out to have lower generation probabilities.

The CDR3 totals 16 residues. J gave up 7 bases and V 4 bases, and 10 bases lay outside the gene matches. Germline lookup yields CDR1 SGDLS and CDR2 YYNGEE. CD45RO negativity and positive selection for CCR7 defined naive CD8 cells, a population that excluded terminally differentiated effector memory CD45RA+ cells. With respect to this clone: The antigen remains undetermined.

Each cell subset's genomic DNA was divided evenly among several immunoSEQ plates. Repertoires were generated with immunoSEQ multiplex PCR, while TCRdb's copy carries only in-frame clones and drops some. The table shows approximately 810,000 clones, with 80% to 95% occurring only once. Source material: naive CD8+ T cells sorted from blood. The receptor was derived from a man younger than 40 in good health. V and J are TRBV9 and TRBJ2-1; 11 bases agree with TRBD2. The CDR3 reads CASSPSGRLSANEQFF. For the CDR3, the DNA is TGTGCCAGCAGCCCTAGCGGGAGGCTATCGGCAAATGAGCAGTTCTTC. Using reference TRBV9 and TRBJ2-1 for the parts outside the CDR3, the full variable domain is DSGVTQTPKHLITATGQRVTLRCSPRSGDLSVYWYQQSLDQGLQFLIQYYNGEERAKGNILERFSAQQFPDLHSELNLSSLELGDSALYFCASSPSGRLSANEQFFGPGTRLTVL.